A single T cell receptor beta chain is shown here with its context. The sample belongs to a study of blood T cell repertoires in COVID-19. For the study at large: Samples of COVID-19 (acute and convalescent) were obtained from the United States, Italy and Spain. The cDNA or gDNA used as material had been derived from T cells, B-cell-depleted T cells, or PBMCs.

CDR1 SNHLY and CDR2 FYNNEI come from the germline V gene. Between the trimmed V and J ends, which lost 6 bases and 3 bases, there was a span of 9 bases. The CDR3 runs to 12 residues. The authors' processing: Using reference gene primer amplification, nucleated cell counts were estimated. TCRdb keeps only in-frame clones here, not all; method: immunoSEQ multiplex PCR. D and trimming were read from the DNA, whereas the V and J calls and clone size are those reported in that table. The repertoire includes approximately 92,000 clones, roughly 84% of them detected once, and roughly 2% sits in the top ten.

The chain recombines TRBV2 with TRBJ2-7; D unclear. The TCR originated in a man between 65 and 79 years old with active or convalescent COVID-19. The material sequenced was peripheral blood. The CDR3 sequence is CASSRTGYEQYF. The DNA of the CDR3 is TGTGCCAGCAGCCGAACGGGCTACGAGCAGTACTTC. Full variable domain (missing parts from reference TRBV2 and TRBJ2-7): EPEVTQTPSHQVTQMGQEVILRCVPISNHLYFYWYRQILGQKVEFLVSFYNNEISEKSEIFDDQFSVERPDGSNFTLKIRSTKLEDSAMYFCASSRTGYEQYFGPGTRLTVT.